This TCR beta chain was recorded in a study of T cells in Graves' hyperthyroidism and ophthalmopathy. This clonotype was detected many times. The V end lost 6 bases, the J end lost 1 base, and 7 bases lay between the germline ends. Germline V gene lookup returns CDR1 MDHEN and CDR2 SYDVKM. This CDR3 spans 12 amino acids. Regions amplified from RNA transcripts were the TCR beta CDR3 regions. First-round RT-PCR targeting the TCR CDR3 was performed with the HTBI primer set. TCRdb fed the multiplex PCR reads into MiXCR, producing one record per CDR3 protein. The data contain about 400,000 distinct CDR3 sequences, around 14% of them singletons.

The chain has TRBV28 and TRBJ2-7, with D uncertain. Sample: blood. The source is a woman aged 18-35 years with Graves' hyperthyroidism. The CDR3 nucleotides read TGTGCCAGCAGCGACATGTCCTACGAGCAGTACTTC. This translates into CASSDMSYEQYF.